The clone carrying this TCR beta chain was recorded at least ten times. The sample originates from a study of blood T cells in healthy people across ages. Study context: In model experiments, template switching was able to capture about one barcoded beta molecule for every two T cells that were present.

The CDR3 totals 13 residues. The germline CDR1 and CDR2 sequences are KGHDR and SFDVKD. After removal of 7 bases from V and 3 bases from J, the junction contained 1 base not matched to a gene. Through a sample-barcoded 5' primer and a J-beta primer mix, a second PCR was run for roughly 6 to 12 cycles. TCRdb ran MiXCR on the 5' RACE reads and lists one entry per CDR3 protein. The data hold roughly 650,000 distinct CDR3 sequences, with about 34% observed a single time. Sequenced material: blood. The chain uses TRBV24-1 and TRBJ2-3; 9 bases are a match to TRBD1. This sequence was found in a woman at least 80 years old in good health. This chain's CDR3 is CATRDRGTDTQYF. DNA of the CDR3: TGTGCCACCAGGGACAGGGGTACAGATACGCAGTATTTT.